This TCR beta chain was sequenced in a study of T cells in Graves' hyperthyroidism and ophthalmopathy. On the study more broadly: Before any treatment, at initial diagnosis, peripheral blood was collected.

Stable hyperthyroidism: no ophthalmopathy progression over 18 months of follow-up. Lactation, pregnancy, other autoimmune disease or uncontrolled infection excluded patients. RNA transcripts were the template for amplifying TCR beta CDR3 regions. The TCR CDR3 first-round RT-PCR relied on the HTBI primer set. TCRdb ran MiXCR on the multiplex PCR reads and lists one entry per CDR3 protein. Of approximately 370,000 distinct CDR3 sequences in the sample, 15% are singletons; the top ten hold approximately 32%. Losses at the gene ends were 7 bases for V and 5 bases for J; bases not matched to a gene: 6. The germline CDR1 and CDR2 sequences are DFQATT and SNEGSKA (reference sequence). The CDR3 consists of 13 residues.

The TCR comes from a woman in her 30s with Graves' hyperthyroidism. J is TRBJ2-2 and V is TRBV20-1, with 8 bases that match TRBD2. Sequenced: blood. The CDR3 here is CSVREAGTGELFF. In nucleotides, the CDR3 is TGCAGTGTGCGGGAGGCGGGAACCGGGGAGCTGTTTTTT.